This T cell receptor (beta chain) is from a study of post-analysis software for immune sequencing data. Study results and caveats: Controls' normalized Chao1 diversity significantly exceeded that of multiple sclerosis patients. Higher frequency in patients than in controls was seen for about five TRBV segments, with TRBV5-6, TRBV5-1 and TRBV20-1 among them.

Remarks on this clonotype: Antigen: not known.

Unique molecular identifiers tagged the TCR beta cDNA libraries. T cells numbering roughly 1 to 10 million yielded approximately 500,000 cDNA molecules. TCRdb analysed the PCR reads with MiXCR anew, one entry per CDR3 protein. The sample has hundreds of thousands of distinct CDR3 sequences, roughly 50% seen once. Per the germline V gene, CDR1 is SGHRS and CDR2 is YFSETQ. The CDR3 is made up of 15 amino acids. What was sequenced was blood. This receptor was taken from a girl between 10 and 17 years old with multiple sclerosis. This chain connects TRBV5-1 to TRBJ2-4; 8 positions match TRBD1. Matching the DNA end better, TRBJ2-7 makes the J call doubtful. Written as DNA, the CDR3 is TGCGCCAGCAGGGAGCCGGACAGGGTTTCGTACGAGCAGTACTTC. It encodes CASREPDRVSYEQYF.